This is a list of T cell receptor beta chains from one sample in a study of CD8 T cells in ankylosing spondylitis. TCRdb processed the 5' RACE reads anew with MiXCR; each CDR3 protein has one entry. This table holds over 600,000 distinct CDR3 sequences, roughly 19% found once. Sequenced sample: blood, either unsorted or a sorted T cell fraction (not recorded which). The receptor source for this set is a male donor with ankylosing spondylitis. Both conserved end residues are part of each CDR3. A D gene is named only where the DNA matches it firmly. Not every row has a clone size; where given, it reads once, few, many or a size class.

d_gene: NA
j_gene: TRBJ2-1
abundance: few
v_gene: TRBV5-6
CDR3aa: CASSSGPRFYNEQFF
CDR3nt: TGTGCCAGCAGCTCGGGACCAAGATTTTACAATGAGCAGTTCTTC

d_gene: TRBD1
j_gene: TRBJ1-1
abundance: NA
v_gene: TRBV7-3
CDR3aa: CASSPMGPGTGVLNTEAFF
CDR3nt: TGTGCCAGCAGCCCAATGGGTCCCGGGACAGGGGTCTTGAACACTGAAGCTTTCTTT

d_gene: TRBD2
j_gene: TRBJ2-4
abundance: NA
v_gene: TRBV5-6
CDR3aa: CASSLEGAGGRDIQYF
CDR3nt: TGTGCCAGCAGCTTAGAGGGAGCGGGGGGCCGGGACATTCAGTACTTC

d_gene: TRBD2
j_gene: TRBJ2-3
abundance: few
v_gene: TRBV13
CDR3aa: CASSPRGGARNTQYF
CDR3nt: TGTGCCAGCAGCCCCCGGGGGGGGGCTAGGAATACGCAGTATTTT

d_gene: TRBD1
j_gene: TRBJ2-7
abundance: NA
v_gene: TRBV6-1
CDR3aa: CASRGTVAYEQYF
CDR3nt: TGTGCCAGCAGAGGGACAGTGGCCTACGAGCAGTACTTC

d_gene: TRBD2
j_gene: TRBJ2-5
abundance: NA
v_gene: TRBV20-1
CDR3aa: CSATAGGQGNQYF
CDR3nt: TGCAGTGCTACTGCGGGAGGGCAAGGGAACCAGTACTTC

d_gene: TRBD2
j_gene: TRBJ2-2
abundance: few
v_gene: TRBV12-3/TRBV12-4
CDR3aa: CASSSPLAGGDTGELFF
CDR3nt: TGTGCCAGCAGTTCTCCCTTAGCGGGAGGGGACACCGGGGAGCTGTTTTTT

d_gene: TRBD1
j_gene: TRBJ2-1
abundance: few
v_gene: TRBV11-1
CDR3aa: CASSLGTGVSILYNEQFF
CDR3nt: TGTGCCAGCAGCCTAGGGACAGGGGTCTCCATTCTCTACAATGAGCAGTTCTTC

d_gene: NA
j_gene: TRBJ1-1
abundance: NA
v_gene: TRBV20-1
CDR3aa: CSARGPTGMNTEAFF
CDR3nt: TGCAGTGCTAGGGGACCAACAGGGATGAACACTGAAGCTTTCTTT

d_gene: NA
j_gene: TRBJ1-3
abundance: NA
v_gene: TRBV5-1
CDR3aa: CASSFSGDAGNTIYF
CDR3nt: TGCGCCAGCAGCTTCAGCGGGGACGCCGGAAACACCATATATTTT

d_gene: TRBD1
j_gene: TRBJ2-7
abundance: NA
v_gene: TRBV6-5
CDR3aa: CASSNPGTGSYEQYF
CDR3nt: TGTGCCAGCAGTAACCCCGGGACAGGGAGCTACGAGCAGTACTTC

d_gene: NA
j_gene: TRBJ2-2
abundance: few
v_gene: TRBV20-1
CDR3aa: CSATGTSPTGELFF
CDR3nt: TGCAGTGCCACCGGGACCAGCCCAACCGGGGAGCTGTTTTTT

d_gene: NA
j_gene: TRBJ1-4
abundance: few
v_gene: TRBV20-1
CDR3aa: CSARDSGVTNEKLFF
CDR3nt: TGCAGTGCTAGAGATTCGGGGGTGACTAATGAAAAACTGTTTTTT

d_gene: NA
j_gene: TRBJ2-3
abundance: few
v_gene: TRBV7-9
CDR3aa: CASSYLGDTQYF
CDR3nt: TGTGCCAGCAGCTACCTGGGGGATACGCAGTATTTT

d_gene: NA
j_gene: TRBJ2-1
abundance: NA
v_gene: TRBV20-1
CDR3aa: CSARPRNEQFF
CDR3nt: TGCAGTGCTAGACCACGGAATGAGCAGTTCTTC

d_gene: NA
j_gene: TRBJ2-5
abundance: NA
v_gene: TRBV18
CDR3aa: CASSPTGPDQETQYF
CDR3nt: TGTGCCAGCTCACCGACCGGGCCAGACCAAGAGACCCAGTACTTC

d_gene: NA
j_gene: TRBJ2-7
abundance: few
v_gene: TRBV5-1
CDR3aa: CASSHTGPTTYEQYF
CDR3nt: TGCGCCAGCAGCCATACAGGACCGACGACCTACGAGCAGTACTTC